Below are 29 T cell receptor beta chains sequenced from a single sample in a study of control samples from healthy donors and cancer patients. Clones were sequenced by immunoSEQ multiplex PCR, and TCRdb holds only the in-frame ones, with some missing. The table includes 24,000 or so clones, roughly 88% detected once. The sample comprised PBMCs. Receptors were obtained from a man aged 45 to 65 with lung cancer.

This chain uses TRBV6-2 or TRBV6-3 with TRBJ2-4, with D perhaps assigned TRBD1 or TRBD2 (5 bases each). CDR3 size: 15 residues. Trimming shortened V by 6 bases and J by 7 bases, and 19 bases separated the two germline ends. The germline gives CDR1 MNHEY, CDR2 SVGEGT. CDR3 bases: TGTGCCAGCAGCCCCTGGGGTGTAGGGACCAACATTCAGTACTTC. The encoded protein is CASSPWGVGTNIQYF.

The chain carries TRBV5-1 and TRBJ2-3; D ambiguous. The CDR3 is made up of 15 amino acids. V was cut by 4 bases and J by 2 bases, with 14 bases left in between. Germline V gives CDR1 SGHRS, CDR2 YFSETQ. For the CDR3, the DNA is TGCGCCAGCAGCCCATTAGGGCCCTACACAGATACGCAGTATTTT. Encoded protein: CASSPLGPYTDTQYF.

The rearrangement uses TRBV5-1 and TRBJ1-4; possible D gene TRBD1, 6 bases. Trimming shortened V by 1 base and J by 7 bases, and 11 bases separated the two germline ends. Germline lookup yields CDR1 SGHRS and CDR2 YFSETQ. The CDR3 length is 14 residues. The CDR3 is CASSLLGGREKLFF. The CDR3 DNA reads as TGCGCCAGCAGCTTGCTCGGGGGGCGTGAAAAACTGTTTTTT.

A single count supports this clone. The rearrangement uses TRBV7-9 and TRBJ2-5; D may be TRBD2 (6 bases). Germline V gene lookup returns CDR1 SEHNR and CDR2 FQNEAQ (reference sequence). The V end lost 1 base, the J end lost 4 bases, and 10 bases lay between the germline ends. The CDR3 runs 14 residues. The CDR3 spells CASSLGRGAETQYF. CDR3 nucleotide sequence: TGTGCCAGCAGCTTAGGACGCGGGGCAGAGACCCAGTACTTC.

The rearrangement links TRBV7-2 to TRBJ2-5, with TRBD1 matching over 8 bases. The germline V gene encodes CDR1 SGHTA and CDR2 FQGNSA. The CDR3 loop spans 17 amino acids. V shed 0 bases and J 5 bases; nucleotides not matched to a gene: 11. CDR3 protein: CASSLAPSRGRFETQYF. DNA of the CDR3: TGTGCCAGCAGCTTAGCTCCAAGCAGGGGGCGGTTCGAGACCCAGTACTTC.

CDR3 sequence: CASSLFSQGNEQFF. The CDR3 nucleotides are TGTGCCAGCAGCTTATTCTCGCAGGGCAATGAGCAGTTCTTC. V and J are TRBV11-3 and TRBJ2-1; a possible D gene is TRBD1 (5 bases). Germline CDR1 reads SGHNT; CDR2 reads YENEEA. The CDR3 is 14 amino acids. V was trimmed by 2 bases and J by 6 bases, leaving 11 bases between them.

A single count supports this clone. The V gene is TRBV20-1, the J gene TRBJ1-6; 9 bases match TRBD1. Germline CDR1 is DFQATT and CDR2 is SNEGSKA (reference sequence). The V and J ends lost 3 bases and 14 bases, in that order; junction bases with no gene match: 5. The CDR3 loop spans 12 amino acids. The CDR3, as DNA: TGCAGTGCTAGTCCACAGGGGGCCTCCCTCCACTTT. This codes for CSASPQGASLHF.

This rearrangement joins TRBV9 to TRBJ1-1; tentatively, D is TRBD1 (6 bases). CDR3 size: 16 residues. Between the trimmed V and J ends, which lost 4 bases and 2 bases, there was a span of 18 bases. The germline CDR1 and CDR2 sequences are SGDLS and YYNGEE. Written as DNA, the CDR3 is TGTGCCAGCAGCCCCTATTCGGGGGCCAGAAACACTGAAGCTTTCTTT. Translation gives CASSPYSGARNTEAFF.

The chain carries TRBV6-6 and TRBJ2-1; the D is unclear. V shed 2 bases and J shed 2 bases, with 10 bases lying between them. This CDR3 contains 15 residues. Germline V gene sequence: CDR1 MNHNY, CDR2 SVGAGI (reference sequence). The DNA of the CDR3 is TGTGCCAGCAGTTACCTTTCCGACACCTACAATGAGCAGTTCTTC. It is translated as CASSYLSDTYNEQFF.

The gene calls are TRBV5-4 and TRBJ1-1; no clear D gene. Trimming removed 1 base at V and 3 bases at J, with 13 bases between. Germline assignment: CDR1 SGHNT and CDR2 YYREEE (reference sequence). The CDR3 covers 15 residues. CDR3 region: CASSLSRSGDTEAFF. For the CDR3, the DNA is TGTGCCAGCAGCTTGAGTCGATCAGGAGACACTGAAGCTTTCTTT.

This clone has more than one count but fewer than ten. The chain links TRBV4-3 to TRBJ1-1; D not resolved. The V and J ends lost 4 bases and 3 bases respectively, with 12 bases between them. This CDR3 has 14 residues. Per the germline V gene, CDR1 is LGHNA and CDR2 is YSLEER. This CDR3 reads CASSLGRYDTEAFF. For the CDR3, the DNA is TGCGCCAGCAGCCTTGGACGGTATGACACTGAAGCTTTCTTT.

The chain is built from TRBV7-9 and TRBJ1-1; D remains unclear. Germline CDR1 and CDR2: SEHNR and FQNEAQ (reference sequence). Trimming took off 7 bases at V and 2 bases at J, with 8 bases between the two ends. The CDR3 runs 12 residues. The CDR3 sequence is CASNLVNTEAFF. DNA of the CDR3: TGTGCCAGCAACCTCGTAAACACTGAAGCTTTCTTT.

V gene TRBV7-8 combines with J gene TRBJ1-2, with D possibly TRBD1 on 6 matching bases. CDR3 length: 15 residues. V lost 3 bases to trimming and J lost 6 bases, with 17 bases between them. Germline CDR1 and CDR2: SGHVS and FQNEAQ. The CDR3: CASSLVRSGVDGYTF. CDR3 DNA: TGTGCCAGCAGCTTGGTCCGGTCAGGGGTGGATGGCTACACCTTC. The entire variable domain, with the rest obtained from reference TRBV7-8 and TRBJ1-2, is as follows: GAGVSQSPRYKVAKRGQDVALRCDPISGHVSLFWYQQALGQGPEFLTYFQNEAQLDKSGLPSDRFFAERPEGSVSTLKIQRTQQEDSAVYLCASSLVRSGVDGYTFGSGTRLTVV.

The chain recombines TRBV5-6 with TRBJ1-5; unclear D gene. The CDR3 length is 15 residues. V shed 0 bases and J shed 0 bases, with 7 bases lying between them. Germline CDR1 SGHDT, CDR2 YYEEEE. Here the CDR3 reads CASSLGWGSNQPQHF. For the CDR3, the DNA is TGTGCCAGCAGCTTGGGGTGGGGTAGCAATCAGCCCCAGCATTTT.

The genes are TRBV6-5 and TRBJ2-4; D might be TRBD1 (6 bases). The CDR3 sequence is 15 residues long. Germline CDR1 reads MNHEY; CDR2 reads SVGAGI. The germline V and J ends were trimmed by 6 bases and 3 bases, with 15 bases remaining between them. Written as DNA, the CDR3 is TGTGCCAGCAGACCCACAGGGTTGGGCAAAAACATTCAGTACTTC. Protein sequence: CASRPTGLGKNIQYF.

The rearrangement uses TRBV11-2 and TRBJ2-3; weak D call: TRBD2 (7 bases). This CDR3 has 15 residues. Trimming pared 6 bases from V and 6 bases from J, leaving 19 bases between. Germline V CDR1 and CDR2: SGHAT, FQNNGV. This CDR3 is CASSWRGGVVDTQYF. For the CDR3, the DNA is TGTGCCAGCAGTTGGAGGGGGGGAGTAGTCGATACGCAGTATTTT.

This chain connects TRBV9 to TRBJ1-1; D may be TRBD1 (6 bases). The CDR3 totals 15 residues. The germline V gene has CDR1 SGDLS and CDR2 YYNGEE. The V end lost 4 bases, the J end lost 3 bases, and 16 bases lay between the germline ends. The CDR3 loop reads CASSPGGGADTEAFF. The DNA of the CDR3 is TGTGCCAGCAGCCCGGGGGGGGGCGCGGACACTGAAGCTTTCTTT.

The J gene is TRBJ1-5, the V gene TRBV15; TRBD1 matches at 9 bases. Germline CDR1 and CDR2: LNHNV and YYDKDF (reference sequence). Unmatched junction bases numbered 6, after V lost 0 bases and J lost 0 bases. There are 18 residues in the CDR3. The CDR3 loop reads CATSRDGQGTYSNQPQHF. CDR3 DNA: TGTGCCACCAGCAGAGATGGACAGGGGACGTATAGCAATCAGCCCCAGCATTTT.

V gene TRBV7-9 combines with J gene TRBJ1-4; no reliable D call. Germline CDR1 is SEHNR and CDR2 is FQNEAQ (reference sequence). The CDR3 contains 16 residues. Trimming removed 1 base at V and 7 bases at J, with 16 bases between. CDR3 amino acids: CASSLGTTARGEKLFF. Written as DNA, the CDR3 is TGTGCCAGCAGCTTAGGAACCACAGCCCGGGGTGAAAAACTGTTTTTT.

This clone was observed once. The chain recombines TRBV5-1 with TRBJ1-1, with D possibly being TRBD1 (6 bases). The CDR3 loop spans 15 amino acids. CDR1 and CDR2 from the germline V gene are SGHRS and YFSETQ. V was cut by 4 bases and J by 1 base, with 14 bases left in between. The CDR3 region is CASSPGGAENTEAFF. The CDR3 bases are TGCGCCAGCAGCCCGGGGGGGGCAGAGAACACTGAAGCTTTCTTT.

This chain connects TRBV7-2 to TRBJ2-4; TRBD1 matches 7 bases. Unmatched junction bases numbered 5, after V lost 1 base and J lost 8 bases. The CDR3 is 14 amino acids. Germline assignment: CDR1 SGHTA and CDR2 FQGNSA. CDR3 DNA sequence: TGTGCCAGCAGCTTAGACAGGGGCTCAGACATTCAGTACTTC. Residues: CASSLDRGSDIQYF.

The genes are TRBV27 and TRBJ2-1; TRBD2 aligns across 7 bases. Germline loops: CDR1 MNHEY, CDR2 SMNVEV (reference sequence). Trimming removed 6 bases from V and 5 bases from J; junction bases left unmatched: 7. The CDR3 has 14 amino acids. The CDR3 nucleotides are TGTGCCAGCAGAAAAAGCGGGGCTCACAATGAGCAGTTCTTC. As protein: CASRKSGAHNEQFF.

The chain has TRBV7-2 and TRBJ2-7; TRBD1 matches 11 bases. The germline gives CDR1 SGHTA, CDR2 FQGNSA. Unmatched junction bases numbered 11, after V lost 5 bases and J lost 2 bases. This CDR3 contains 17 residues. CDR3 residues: CASSPGPPGQGAYEQYF. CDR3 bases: TGTGCCAGCAGCCCAGGGCCGCCGGGACAGGGGGCCTACGAGCAGTACTTC.

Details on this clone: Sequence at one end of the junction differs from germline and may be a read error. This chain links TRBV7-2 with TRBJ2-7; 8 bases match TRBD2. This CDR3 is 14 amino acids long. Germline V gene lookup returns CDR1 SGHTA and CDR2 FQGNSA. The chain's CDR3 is CANSPGGSSYEQYF. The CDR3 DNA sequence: TGTGCCAACAGCCCGGGGGGGAGCTCCTACGAGCAGTACTTC.

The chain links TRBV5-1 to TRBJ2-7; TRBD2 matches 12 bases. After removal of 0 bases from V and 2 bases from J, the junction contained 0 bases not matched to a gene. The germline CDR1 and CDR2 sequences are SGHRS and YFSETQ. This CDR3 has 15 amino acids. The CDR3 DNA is TGCGCCAGCAGCTTGGGGACTAGCGGGACCTACGAGCAGTACTTC. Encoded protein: CASSLGTSGTYEQYF.

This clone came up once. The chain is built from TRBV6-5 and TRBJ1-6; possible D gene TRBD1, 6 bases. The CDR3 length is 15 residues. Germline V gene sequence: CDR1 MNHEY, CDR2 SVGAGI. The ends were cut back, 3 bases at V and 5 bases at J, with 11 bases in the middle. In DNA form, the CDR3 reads TGTGCCAGCAGTTATTCGGCAGGGGATAATTCACCCCTCCACTTT. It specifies CASSYSAGDNSPLHF.

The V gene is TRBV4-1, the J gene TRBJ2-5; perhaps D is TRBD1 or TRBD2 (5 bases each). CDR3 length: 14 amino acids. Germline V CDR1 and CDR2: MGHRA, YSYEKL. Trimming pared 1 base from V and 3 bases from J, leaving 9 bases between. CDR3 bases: TGCGCCAGCAGCCAAGTGGGACGGAAAGAGACCCAGTACTTC. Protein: CASSQVGRKETQYF.

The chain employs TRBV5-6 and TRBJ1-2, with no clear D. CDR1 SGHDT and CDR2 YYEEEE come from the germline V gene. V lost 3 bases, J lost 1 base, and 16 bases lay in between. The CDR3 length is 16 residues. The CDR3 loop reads CASSYRYPSGNYGYTF. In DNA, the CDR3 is TGTGCCAGCAGCTACCGTTATCCTAGTGGTAACTATGGCTACACCTTC.

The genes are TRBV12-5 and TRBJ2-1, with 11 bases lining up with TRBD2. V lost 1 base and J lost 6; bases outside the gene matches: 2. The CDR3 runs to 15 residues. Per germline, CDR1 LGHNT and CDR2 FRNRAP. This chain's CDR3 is CASGLGLAGSNEQFF. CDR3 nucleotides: TGTGCTAGTGGTTTGGGACTAGCGGGGAGCAATGAGCAGTTCTTC.